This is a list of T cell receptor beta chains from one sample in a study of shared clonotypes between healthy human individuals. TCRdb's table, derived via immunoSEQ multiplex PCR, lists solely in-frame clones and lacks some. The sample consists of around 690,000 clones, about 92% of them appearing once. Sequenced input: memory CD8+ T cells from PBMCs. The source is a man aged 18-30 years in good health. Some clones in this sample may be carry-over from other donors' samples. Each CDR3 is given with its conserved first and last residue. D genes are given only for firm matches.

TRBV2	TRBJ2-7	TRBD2	CASVPSREGFYEQYF
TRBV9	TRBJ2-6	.	CASSVEGTWANVLTF
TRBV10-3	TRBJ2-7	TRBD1	CAISESGTGLYEQYF
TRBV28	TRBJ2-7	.	CASSYSGSSYEQYF
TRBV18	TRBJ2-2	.	CASSPIQSGYRQRPNTGELFF
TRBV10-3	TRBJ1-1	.	CAIGVGQQVEAFF
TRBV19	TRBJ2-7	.	CASSDYESPGEQYF
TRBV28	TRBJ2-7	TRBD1	CASSLWVVGQGVREQYF
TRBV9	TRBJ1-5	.	CASSADGSNQPQHF
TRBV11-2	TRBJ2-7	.	CASRQEGSYEQYF
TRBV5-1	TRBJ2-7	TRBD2	CASSEGLADSYEQYF
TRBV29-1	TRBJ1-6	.	CSVRDSSSYNSPLHF
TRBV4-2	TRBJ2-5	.	CASSQSAVDPRKETQYF
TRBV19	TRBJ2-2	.	CASSNLRGPETGELFF
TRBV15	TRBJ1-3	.	CATSGPNSGNTIYF
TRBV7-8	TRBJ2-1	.	CASSFDPSSYNEQFF
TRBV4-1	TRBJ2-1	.	CASSPLWGSSYNEQFF
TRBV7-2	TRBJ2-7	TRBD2	CASSQTSSGRGEQYF
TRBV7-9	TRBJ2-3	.	CASSYDEAGGYF
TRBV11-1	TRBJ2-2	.	CASSLAVVRAGELFF
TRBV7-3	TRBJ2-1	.	CASSLTRNNEQFF
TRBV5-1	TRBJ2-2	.	CASHQGGELFF
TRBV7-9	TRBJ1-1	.	CASSSQRWGDTEAFF
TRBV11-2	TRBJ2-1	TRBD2	CASSSRTSGNYNEQFF
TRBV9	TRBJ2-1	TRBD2	CASSTLAETYNEQFF
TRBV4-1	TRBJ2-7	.	CASSQDPLAYEQYF
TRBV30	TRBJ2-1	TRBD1	CASDRITYNEQFF
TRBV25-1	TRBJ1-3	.	CASSELEGAGNTIYF
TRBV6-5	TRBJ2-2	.	CASNPSISTGELFF
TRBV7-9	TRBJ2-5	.	CAALGSGFKKETQYF
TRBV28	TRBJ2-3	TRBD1	CASSVGQGEGTDTQYF
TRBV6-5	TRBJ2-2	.	CASSPGPGELFF
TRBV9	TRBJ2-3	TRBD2	CASSRSGSTDTQYF
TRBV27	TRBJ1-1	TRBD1	CASSFIGTGGEAFF
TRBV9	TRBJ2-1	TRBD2	CASSGTRSSYNEQFF
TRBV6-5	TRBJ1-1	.	CASSYVSQNTEAFF
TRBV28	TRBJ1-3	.	CASSLSEGTSGNTIYF
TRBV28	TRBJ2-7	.	CASSFPGYEQYF
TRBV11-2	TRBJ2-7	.	CASSLVDLRGPLYYEQYF
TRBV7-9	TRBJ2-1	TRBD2	CASSMSGAPEQFF
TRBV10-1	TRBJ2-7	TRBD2	CASSEYLADIYEQYF
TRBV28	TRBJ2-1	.	CASSPRTAWEQFF
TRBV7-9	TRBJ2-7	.	CASSLPPWAEQYF
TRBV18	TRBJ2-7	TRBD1	CASSEEDRGMYEQYF
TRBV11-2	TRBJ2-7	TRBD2	CASSAIAGASYEQYF
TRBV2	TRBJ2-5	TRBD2	CASSESVASGRPAQYF